These 21 T cell receptor beta chains came from one sample sequenced in a study of Graves' ophthalmopathy and Graves' hyperthyroidism. RNA served as the template for amplifying TCR beta CDR3 regions. Scientists carried out first-round RT-PCR using HTBI primers and then a second-round multiplex PCR. TCRdb used MiXCR to reprocess the multiplex PCR reads, holding one entry per CDR3 protein. The profile shows over a million distinct CDR3 sequences, about 36% of them singletons. Sequenced: peripheral blood or thyroid tissue (not recorded which). Every receptor here comes from an adult man with Graves' hyperthyroidism.

The table lists this clonotype with many counts. The gene calls are TRBV9 and TRBJ1-5; the D gene is possibly TRBD1 (6 bases). Per the germline V gene, CDR1 is SGDLS and CDR2 is YYNGEE. Trimming cost V 3 bases and J 4 bases, with 11 bases left between them. The CDR3 sequence is 14 residues long. The CDR3 is CASSGRTDNQPQHF. The CDR3 DNA reads TGTGCCAGCAGCGGCCGGACAGATAATCAGCCCCAGCATTTT.

The table lists this clonotype with many counts. This chain joins TRBV7-3 and TRBJ2-2; D gene uncertain. Trimming left V 5 bases short and J 1 base short, with 5 bases between. The germline CDR1 and CDR2 sequences are SGHTA and FQGTGA. CDR3 length: 13 amino acids. In DNA form, the CDR3 reads TGTGCCAGCAGCCCAAAGAACACCGGGGAGCTGTTTTTT. As protein: CASSPKNTGELFF.

V gene TRBV15 combines with J gene TRBJ2-5; D is unresolved. The CDR3 extends over 17 amino acids. V shed 0 bases and J shed 1 base, with 15 bases lying between them. Germline V gene lookup returns CDR1 LNHNV and CDR2 YYDKDF (reference sequence). The CDR3 region has the DNA TGTGCCACCAGCAGAGATCATTGGGTACAGCGCCAAGAGACCCAGTACTTC. Encoded protein: CATSRDHWVQRQETQYF. Combining the CDR3 with reference TRBV15 and TRBJ2-5 gives the whole variable domain DAMVIQNPRYQVTQFGKPVTLSCSQTLNHNVMYWYQQKSSQAPKLLFHYYDKDFNNEADTPDNFQSRRPNTSFCFLDIRSPGLGDTAMYLCATSRDHWVQRQETQYFGPGTRLLVL.

Remarks on this clonotype: Without the conserved terminal phenylalanine or tryptophan, this CDR3 likely stems from a read error. The DNA is left out, because the CDR3 cannot be placed on it with certainty; the CDR3 is given as TCRdb lists it. The chain employs TRBV9 and TRBJ1-1. Inclusive of both ends, the CDR3 amounts to 9 amino acids. Germline values: CDR1 SGDLS, CDR2 YYNGEE. The CDR3 here is CASSFTDLI.

This clonotype turned up a few times. The chain couples TRBV27 to TRBJ1-6, with a weak D call TRBD1 (5 bases). Trimming cost V 5 bases and J 10 bases, with 15 bases left between them. Germline CDR1 and CDR2: MNHEY and SMNVEV (reference sequence). The CDR3 totals 14 residues. The CDR3 sequence is CASSTVNGGSPLHF. For the CDR3, the DNA is TGTGCCAGCAGTACCGTCAATGGGGGATCACCCCTCCACTTT.

Concerning this clonotype itself: A read error may be the cause here, since a much bigger clone is one base away. The chain couples TRBV20-1 to TRBJ1-1; D remains unclear. The CDR3 is 17 residues long. The germline CDR1 and CDR2 sequences are DFQATT and SNEGSKA (reference sequence). The CDR3 DNA reads as TGCAGTGCTAGAGATCGGGAGGGATGGGGTATCAACACTGAAGCTTCCTTT. This translates into CSARDREGWGINTEASF.

This clonotype was seen only a few times. Lacking the conserved final phenylalanine or tryptophan, this CDR3 likely reflects a read error. Because the CDR3's place on the DNA is in doubt, the DNA is left out and the CDR3 is given as listed by TCRdb. The chain couples TRBV25-1 to TRBJ2-2; no check of the table's D call, TRBD2, against the DNA was made. Germline lookup yields CDR1 MGHDK and CDR2 SYGVNS. The CDR3 is 10 amino acids long, termini counted. The CDR3: CASSELLPGT.

The chain joins TRBV19 to TRBJ1-6; D possibly corresponds to TRBD1 (6 bases). The CDR3 extends over 14 amino acids. V lost 6 bases to trimming and J lost 9 bases, with 15 bases between them. The germline CDR1 and CDR2 sequences are LNHDA and SQIVND (reference sequence). CDR3 sequence: CASRDRLCCSPLHF. Here the CDR3 DNA reads TGTGCCAGTAGAGACAGGTTGTGTTGTTCACCCCTCCACTTT.

In regard to this clonotype: Mismatch with germline at one junction end may stem from a read error. Here the CDR3 reads CASSQDVQTWGNQPQHF. The CDR3 coding sequence is TGCGCCAGCAGCCAAGACGTCCAAACATGGGGCAATCAGCCCCAGCATTTT. This chain uses TRBV7-8 with TRBJ1-5; D not resolved. Germline V gene sequence: CDR1 SGHVS, CDR2 FQNEAQ. The CDR3 sequence is 17 residues long.

Many counts were recorded for this clonotype. In nucleotides, the CDR3 is TGTGCCACCCCGAGGGACAGATTCCCCTCTGGGGCCAACGTCCTGACTTTC. This codes for CATPRDRFPSGANVLTF. This chain uses TRBV7-9 with TRBJ2-6, with TRBD1 identical over 7 bases. The CDR3 totals 17 residues. The J segment lost 0 bases and the V segment lost 10 bases, leaving 12 bases of the junction unmatched. Germline V gene sequence: CDR1 SEHNR, CDR2 FQNEAQ (reference sequence).

V gene TRBV20-1 combines with J gene TRBJ2-7, with D possibly TRBD2 on 5 matching bases. The germline V gene encodes CDR1 DFQATT and CDR2 SNEGSKA (reference sequence). CDR3 length: 13 amino acids. Trimming removed 1 base from V and 3 bases from J, with 10 bases in between. The CDR3 DNA reads as TGCAGTGCTAGAGGGACTCCGTACTACGAGCAGTACTTC. Protein product: CSARGTPYYEQYF.

In its sample, this clonotype was seen many times. This chain joins TRBV11-2 and TRBJ2-7; perhaps D is TRBD1 or TRBD2 (5 bases each). This CDR3 contains 13 residues. CDR1 and CDR2 from the germline V gene are SGHAT and FQNNGV. Trimming took off 1 base at V and 9 bases at J, with 13 bases between the two ends. The CDR3 spells CASSLVRGGRQYF. Written as DNA, the CDR3 is TGTGCCAGCAGCTTAGTCCGGGGCGGGCGGCAGTACTTC.

This clonotype was observed a handful of times. This chain joins TRBV7-2 and TRBJ2-7; the D gene is possibly TRBD1 (5 bases). Per the germline V gene, CDR1 is SGHTA and CDR2 is FQGNSA. Deletions cut 5 bases from V and 6 bases from J, with 17 bases between. The CDR3 spans 14 residues. The CDR3 nucleotides read TGTGCCAGCAGCCTCCATGGACACGGCCTCGAGCAGTACTTC. Its translation is CASSLHGHGLEQYF.

Notes on this clonotype: Sequence at one end of the junction differs from germline and may be a read error. This chain links TRBV7-9 with TRBJ2-7, with TRBD2 matching over 10 bases. Germline V CDR1 and CDR2: SEHNR, FQNEAQ (reference sequence). The CDR3 extends over 13 amino acids. The DNA for the CDR3 is TGTGCCAGCAGCTACTTAGCGGGGGGCGAGCGGTACTTC. It codes for CASSYLAGGERYF. The complete variable domain, with remaining parts taken from reference TRBV7-9 and TRBJ2-7, reads DTGVSQNPRHKITKRGQNVTFRCDPISEHNRLYWYRQTLGQGPEFLTYFQNEAQLEKSRLLSDRFSAERPKGSFSTLEIQRTEQGDSAMYLCASSYLAGGERYFGPGTRLTVT.

The sample holds many counts of this clonotype. The chain combines TRBV7-9 with TRBJ2-7; 10 bases are a match to TRBD1. This CDR3 region has 16 residues. CDR1 and CDR2 (germline): SEHNR, FQNEAQ (reference sequence). V was clipped by 4 bases and J by 3 bases; unmatched bases: 9. CDR3 loop: CASSYLPGQGNYEQYF. Written as DNA, the CDR3 is TGTGCCAGCAGCTATCTTCCGGGACAGGGGAACTACGAGCAGTACTTC.

The chain carries TRBV29-1 and TRBJ1-2, with 7 positions matching TRBD1. Germline V gene lookup returns CDR1 SQVTM and CDR2 ANQGSEA. The junction had 9 bases not matched to a gene; V was cut back by 4 bases and J by 4 bases. The CDR3 contains 14 residues. The CDR3 DNA reads TGCAGCGTTGGGACAGGTCTGACGACCTATGGCTACACCTTC. As protein: CSVGTGLTTYGYTF.

The V gene is TRBV9, the J gene TRBJ2-7, with D possibly matching TRBD2 (5 bases). Looked up from germline, CDR1 is SGDLS and CDR2 is YYNGEE. This CDR3 has 15 amino acids. The V gene lost 0 bases and the J gene lost 1 base, with 11 bases spanning the gap. CDR3 coding DNA: TGTGCCAGCAGCGTAGGGGAGACTATGTCCTACGAGCAGTACTTC. This translates into CASSVGETMSYEQYF.

This clonotype was counted a few times. At one of its ends the junction is not consistent with the germline gene, which may arise from a read error. The V and J genes are TRBV12-3 or TRBV12-4 and TRBJ2-6, with 7 bases that match TRBD2. The CDR3 extends over 14 amino acids. DNA for the CDR3: TGTACCAGCCGGAAGGTCAGCGGGGCCAACGTCCTGGCTTTC. Its protein product is CTSRKVSGANVLAF.

This chain connects TRBV25-1 to TRBJ2-1; 9 positions agree with TRBD1. Unmatched junction bases numbered 9, after V lost 4 bases and J lost 8 bases. Germline V CDR1 and CDR2: MGHDK, SYGVNS. There are 15 residues in the CDR3. CDR3 in DNA: TGTGCCAGCAGTGGAACCGGGACAGGGCTCCATGAGCAGTTCTTC. Translation: CASSGTGTGLHEQFF.

The J gene is TRBJ1-6, the V gene TRBV25-1; 9 bases map to TRBD1. V lost 6 bases and J lost 6; bases outside the gene matches: 6. The length of the CDR3 is 15 residues. In germline, CDR1 is MGHDK, CDR2 SYGVNS. The DNA for the CDR3 is TGTGCCAGCAGGGGGACAGGGCTTTTTAATTCACCCCTCCACTTT. It codes for CASRGTGLFNSPLHF.

This clonotype was recorded many times. CDR3 DNA: TGCGCCAGCAGCGCGGCGACTAGCGGGGTAGGGACCCAGTACTTC. Its protein product is CASSAATSGVGTQYF. V is TRBV5-1 and J is TRBJ2-5, with 11 bases aligning to TRBD2. The germline V gene has CDR1 SGHRS and CDR2 YFSETQ. Trimming removed 4 bases from V and 7 bases from J; junction bases left unmatched: 9. The CDR3 extends over 15 amino acids.